Included here is one T cell receptor (beta chain) sequence, with context. Its target is unknown. Libraries were prepared by immunoSEQ multiplex PCR; TCRdb keeps only in-frame clonotypes and omits some of them. Of about 57,000 clones listed, around 90% are singletons. This sample was included in a study of graft-versus-host responses after intestinal transplantation. The wider study: Multivisceral, liver-intestinal, or isolated intestinal transplants were performed in recipients. Recipients across the board were started on anti-thymocyte globulin induction, then kept on tacrolimus and steroids for about 3 years.

Germline V CDR1 and CDR2: SQVTM, ANQGSEA. The CDR3 is 18 amino acids. Trimming took 8 bases from V and 4 from J, leaving 33 bases between them. Study-level points and caveats: GvH clones occurred in recipient marrow; some first appeared in ileum or blood. Early after transplant, HvG declines were associated with peak levels of circulating GvH clones.

The material was PBMCs, obtained 26 days after transplant. The clonotype originates from a human patient who received an intestinal transplant, so some T cells may come from the graft donor. This chain joins TRBV29-1 and TRBJ2-7; D gene uncertain. CDR3 region: CSIPPVRLCCCGFYEQYV. For the CDR3, the DNA is TGCAGCATCCCACCCGTGAGGCTCTGTTGTTGTGGGTTTTACGAGCAGTACGTC.